This T cell receptor (beta chain) was observed in a study of blood T cell repertoires in COVID-19. Study details: Collection of acute and convalescent COVID-19 samples took place in the United States, Italy and Spain.

Those enrolled in Seattle joined during active infection and were followed longitudinally afterward. With 1 base removed from V and 8 bases from J, the gap between germline ends came to 14 bases. CDR1 and CDR2 (germline): GTSNPN, SVGIG (reference sequence). The CDR3 covers 13 residues. Sequenced by immunoSEQ multiplex PCR; TCRdb stores in-frame clones only, minus some. This table has nearly 350,000 clones, over 70% appearing once. The TCR was taken from a woman aged 50 to 65 with COVID-19, enrolled during active disease. The rearrangement joins TRBV30 to TRBJ1-2; no clear D gene. Sequencing input: peripheral blood. CDR3 bases: TGTGCCTGGAGTGGAGAAGCCCTCGGGGGCTACACCTTC. Translating gives CAWSGEALGGYTF.